What follows are 4 T cell receptor beta chains derived from one specimen sequenced in a study of neurological immune-mediated disorders. TCRdb recomputed calls from the 5' RACE reads with MiXCR, one row per CDR3 protein. The sample shows some 46,000 distinct CDR3 sequences, 4% to 5.5% of them seen only once. Sequenced: PBMCs. These receptors all stem from a woman aged 55 to 70 with multiple sclerosis.

The sample holds a few counts of this clonotype. J is TRBJ1-1 and V is TRBV12-3 or TRBV12-4; no definite D call. There are 14 residues in the CDR3. Trimming took 6 bases from V and 0 from J, leaving 11 bases between them. The CDR3 region is CASSLRTLNTEAFF. CDR3 bases: TGTGCCAGCAGCCTCAGGACCCTGAACACTGAAGCTTTCTTT.

This clonotype has ten or more counts. The rearrangement links TRBV4-1 to TRBJ2-6, with D perhaps TRBD1 (5 bases). This CDR3 region has 18 residues. The germline CDR1 and CDR2 sequences are MGHRA and YSYEKL. V shed 0 bases and J shed 4 bases, with 16 bases lying between them. The CDR3 loop reads CASSQDRQGTTGANVLTF. The CDR3 coding sequence is TGCGCCAGCAGCCAAGATCGGCAGGGTACGACCGGGGCCAACGTCCTGACTTTC.

V is TRBV21-1 and J is TRBJ2-3. TRBV21-1 is assigned pseudogene status. The CDR3 contains 12 residues. CDR3 sequence reads: CASRNHTDTQYF. The CDR3 nucleotides read TGTGCCAGCAGAAATCACACAGATACGCAGTATTTT.

The rearrangement links TRBV10-3 to TRBJ2-3; tentatively, D is TRBD2 (6 bases). Trimming took off 11 bases at V and 1 base at J, with 16 bases between the two ends. Germline CDR1 is ENHRY and CDR2 is SYGVKD. This CDR3 has 14 amino acids. The CDR3 region has the DNA TGTGCCGTCGGGACTTTGGGGGGCACAGATACGCAGTATTTT. Amino acids: CAVGTLGGTDTQYF.